A selection of T cell receptor beta chains follows, all from one sample in a study of PD-1 blockade in mismatch repair-deficient tumors. The assay was immunoSEQ multiplex PCR, and TCRdb's table has in-frame clones only and misses some. The profile shows tens of thousands of clones, 83% of them singletons. The sample here was peripheral blood, taken 12 weeks after starting pembrolizumab. The receptors here all came from an adult with mismatch repair-deficient cancer. Both conserved end residues are part of each CDR3. D genes are given only for firm matches. Some rows have no size entry. The others give once, few or many, or a class for an expanded clone.

J | D | V | size | CDR3 | DNA
TRBJ2-3 | - | TRBV28 | - | CASSTPGGGNTQYF | TGTGCCAGCAGTACACCAGGGGGAGGGAATACGCAGTATTTT
TRBJ1-4 | - | TRBV7-6 | - | CASSLASGEKLFF | TGTGCCAGCAGCTTAGCTAGCGGGGAAAAACTGTTTTTT
TRBJ1-2 | - | TRBV2 | - | CASSRSREHGYTF | TGTGCCAGCAGTAGGTCGAGGGAGCATGGCTACACCTTC
TRBJ2-5 | TRBD1 | TRBV19 | - | CASSIRGRGETQYF | TGTGCCAGTAGTATTAGGGGGCGCGGGGAGACCCAGTACTTC
TRBJ2-3 | TRBD2 | TRBV4-3 | - | CASSQEVSGRGDTQYF | TGCGCCAGCAGCCAAGAGGTTAGCGGGAGAGGGGATACGCAGTATTTT
TRBJ1-2 | - | TRBV21-1 | - | CASSKVRVCRGYTF | TGTGCCAGCAGCAAAGTGAGGGTTTGTCGGGGCTACACCTTC
TRBJ1-1 | - | TRBV7-2 | - | CASSLDVGEAFF | TGTGCCAGCAGCTTAGATGTAGGTGAAGCTTTCTTT
TRBJ1-1 | - | TRBV19 | - | CASRKSGALRGDTEAFF | TGTGCCAGTCGCAAGTCCGGGGCCCTAAGGGGGGACACTGAAGCTTTCTTT
TRBJ2-3 | TRBD1 | TRBV4-2 | - | CASSPGTGTTSTDTQYF | TGTGCCAGCAGCCCGGGGACAGGGACAACTAGCACAGATACGCAGTATTTT
TRBJ2-1 | TRBD2 | TRBV5-4 | few | CASSFSGRTSDEQFF | TGTGCCAGCAGCTTTAGCGGGAGAACTTCCGATGAGCAGTTCTTC
TRBJ2-7 | - | TRBV4-3 | - | CASSQDVWASSYEQYF | TGCGCCAGCAGCCAAGATGTTTGGGCTAGCTCCTACGAGCAGTACTTC
TRBJ2-7 | TRBD2 | TRBV19 | - | CASSIRREPSYEQYF | TGTGCCAGTAGTATTAGGCGGGAGCCCTCCTACGAGCAGTACTTC
TRBJ2-3 | - | TRBV6-1 | - | CASSATGPRTDTQYF | TGTGCCAGCAGTGCAACAGGGCCCCGCACAGATACGCAGTATTTT
TRBJ1-1 | - | TRBV6-5 | - | CASTSSRGVNTEAFF | TGTGCCAGCACCTCTTCGCGCGGCGTGAACACTGAAGCTTTCTTT
TRBJ2-5 | TRBD1 | TRBV28 | - | CASEQGGKETQYF | TGTGCCAGCGAACAGGGGGGTAAGGAGACCCAGTACTTC
TRBJ1-2 | - | TRBV5-1 | - | CASSLATASGGYTF | TGCGCCAGCAGCTTGGCGACAGCCTCGGGTGGCTACACCTTC
TRBJ2-7 | TRBD1 | TRBV2 | - | CASSRDREGEQYF | TGTGCCAGCAGTAGGGACAGGGAGGGCGAGCAGTACTTC
TRBJ2-3 | TRBD1 | TRBV7-2 | - | CASSLWPDRVGHF | TGTGCCAGCAGCTTATGGCCGGACAGGGTCGGGCATTTT